This T cell receptor beta chain originates from a study of blood T cell repertoires in COVID-19. Across the whole study: PBMCs, B-cell-depleted T cells, or T cells were the source of the cDNA or gDNA that made up the material.

In germline, CDR1 is SGHRS, CDR2 YFSETQ. The V end was cut by 0 bases, the J end by 3 bases, with 6 bases between. This CDR3 contains 13 residues. This clone was counted a single time. The sample contains more than one DNA sequence encoding this CDR3. In the source study's methods: Cell counts per sample came from amplifying reference gene primers. The method was immunoSEQ multiplex PCR; TCRdb's version includes in-frame clones alone and lacks a portion of them. The V and J calls and clone size are taken from that table; D and trimming were inferred from the DNA. The sample contains 220,000 or so clones, around four fifths of which appear only once.

The chain has TRBV5-1 and TRBJ1-1; no reliable D call. The clonotype comes from a woman over 75 with acute or convalescent COVID-19. Sequences were obtained from peripheral blood. CDR3 sequence (DNA): TGCGCCAGCAGCTTGGGGCAGTACACTGAAGCTTTCTTT. Translation gives CASSLGQYTEAFF.